The clone carrying this T cell receptor (beta chain) has more than one count but fewer than ten. The antigen remains undetermined. This record comes from a study of T-cell reconstitution after alpha-beta-depleted transplantation in children. Whole-study findings and limits: Approximately two months post-transplant, alpha-beta T cells reportedly originated from several hundred expanded graft clones.

Unique molecular identifiers were used in preparing the TCRbeta library. MiXCR, run by TCRdb on the PCR reads, gives a single entry per CDR3 protein. The profile shows about 980,000 distinct CDR3 sequences, about 29% of them singletons. The sequence was collected from a boy in the first two years of life who had a stem cell transplant for SCID, so the T cells may come from the graft donor. The material sequenced was PBMCs, mostly from graft donor cells, taken 360 days after TCRalphabeta/CD19-depleted stem cell transplant.

CDR3 loop: CTPRSPTWEQYF. CDR3 nucleotide sequence: TGCACCCCTCGATCCCCTACTTGGGAGCAGTACTTC. This sequence joins TRBV20-1 and TRBJ2-7; D gene unclear. This CDR3 region has 12 residues. Germline loops: CDR1 DFQATT, CDR2 SNEGSKA (reference sequence).